A single sample gave rise to the 19 T cell receptor beta chains below, sequenced in a study of blood T cell repertoires in COVID-19 (dated by TCRdb to 2018 to 2021). The library came from the immunoSEQ multiplex PCR assay. TCRdb stores this immuneACCESS table with in-frame sequences only. Part of the clones is absent; in the studies checked, under half of the shortfall reflects unresolved V genes, and no reason is known for the rest. The sample records about 62,000 clones, roughly 88% of which are singletons. The ten largest clones represent approximately 1.3% of the sample. The sample comprised peripheral blood. Receptors were obtained from an elderly woman with acute or convalescent COVID-19.

The V call is TRBV4-2, the J call TRBJ2-2; TRBD1 agrees at 7 bases. The ends lost 6 bases at V and 2 bases at J; junction bases unmatched: 9. Germline V CDR1 and CDR2: LGHNA, YNFKEQ. This CDR3 region has 16 residues. The CDR3 reads CASSPSRGRNTGELFF. The CDR3 DNA reads as TGTGCCAGCAGTCCTTCAAGGGGGCGCAACACCGGGGAGCTGTTTTTT.

The genes are TRBV28 and TRBJ2-7; 8 nucleotides align to TRBD1. V shed 5 bases, J shed 1 base, and the junction held 7 bases outside the gene matches. Germline V lookup: CDR1 MDHEN, CDR2 SYDVKM. The CDR3 spans 15 residues. CDR3 DNA sequence: TGTGCCAGCAGTCCCGACAGGGGACGATCCTACGAGCAGTACTTC. This translates into CASSPDRGRSYEQYF.

V and J are TRBV28 and TRBJ1-4, with D perhaps TRBD1 (6 bases). Deletions cut 2 bases from V and 13 bases from J, with 11 bases between. Germline lookup yields CDR1 MDHEN and CDR2 SYDVKM. The CDR3 covers 12 residues. CDR3 in amino acids: CASSLQGLRLFF. In nucleotides, the CDR3 is TGTGCCAGCAGTTTACAGGGGTTAAGACTGTTTTTT.

The chain links TRBV24-1 to TRBJ1-1; weak D call: TRBD1 (5 bases). Germline V CDR1 and CDR2: KGHDR, SFDVKD. Between the trimmed V and J ends, which lost 3 bases and 6 bases, there was a span of 13 bases. The CDR3 spans 14 residues. The CDR3 sequence is CATSDRDGGAEAFF. CDR3 nucleotide sequence: TGTGCCACCAGTGATCGAGACGGGGGGGCTGAAGCTTTCTTT.

The chain joins TRBV18 to TRBJ2-3; 13 bases are shared with TRBD2. The CDR3 consists of 16 residues. Unmatched junction bases numbered 6, after V lost 7 bases and J lost 2 bases. Looked up from germline, CDR1 is KGHSH and CDR2 is LQKENI. CDR3 nucleotide sequence: TGTGCCAGCTTCCTACTAGCGGGGGGGCCCACAGATACGCAGTATTTT. Residues: CASFLLAGGPTDTQYF.

V is TRBV7-2 and J is TRBJ2-7, with 10 bases that match TRBD1. Germline-derived CDR1 and CDR2 are SGHTA and FQGNSA. V was pared by 0 bases and J by 4 bases, with 0 bases of the junction left unmatched. This CDR3 comprises 14 residues. As DNA, the CDR3 is TGTGCCAGCAGCTTAGCGGGACAGGGGTACGAGCAGTACTTC. Translated: CASSLAGQGYEQYF.

The chain has TRBV7-3 and TRBJ2-3; TRBD2 matches at 10 bases. The CDR3 consists of 16 residues. Germline V gene sequence: CDR1 SGHTA, CDR2 FQGTGA. J lost 5 bases, V lost 5 bases, and 10 bases had no gene match. CDR3 coding DNA: TGTGCCAGCAGCCTATTTCTAGCGGGGGCAGGAGATACGCAGTATTTT. Encoded protein: CASSLFLAGAGDTQYF. Combining the CDR3 with reference TRBV7-3 and TRBJ2-3 gives the whole variable domain GAGVSQTPSNKVTEKGKYVELRCDPISGHTALYWYRQSLGQGPEFLIYFQGTGAADDSGLPNDRFFAVRPEGSVSTLKIQRTERGDSAVYLCASSLFLAGAGDTQYFGPGTRLTVL.

This chain connects TRBV5-1 to TRBJ1-5; 7 bases align to TRBD1. CDR1 SGHRS and CDR2 YFSETQ come from the germline V gene. The J segment lost 0 bases and the V segment lost 0 bases, leaving 12 bases of the junction unmatched. The CDR3 is made up of 19 amino acids. The CDR3, as DNA: TGCGCCAGCAGCTTGGCCCCCAGACAGGGCCCGTATAGCAATCAGCCCCAGCATTTT. As protein: CASSLAPRQGPYSNQPQHF.

In DNA form, the CDR3 reads TGTGCCAGCAGCTTAGTGAGGGGGAGCTATACCGATGAAAAACTGTTTTTT. Amino acids: CASSLVRGSYTDEKLFF. The chain has TRBV11-2 and TRBJ1-4; maybe TRBD1 (6 bases). Germline V gives CDR1 SGHAT, CDR2 FQNNGV. Trimming removed 1 base from V and 6 bases from J, with 18 bases in between. The CDR3 extends over 17 amino acids.

CDR3 in amino acids: CASSLGDRVQETQYF. Here the CDR3 DNA reads TGTGCCAGCAGCTTGGGGGACAGAGTCCAAGAGACCCAGTACTTC. This rearrangement joins TRBV5-4 to TRBJ2-5, with 7 bases aligning to TRBD1. The CDR3 covers 15 residues. V was clipped by 0 bases and J by 1 base; unmatched bases: 3. Germline loops: CDR1 SGHNT, CDR2 YYREEE (reference sequence). The entire variable domain, with the rest obtained from reference TRBV5-4 and TRBJ2-5, is as follows: ETGVTQSPTHLIKTRGQQVTLRCSSQSGHNTVSWYQQALGQGPQFIFQYYREEENGRGNFPPRFSGLQFPNYSSELNVNALELDDSALYLCASSLGDRVQETQYFGPGTRLLVL.

The chain carries TRBV27 and TRBJ2-7; 8 bases line up with TRBD1. The CDR3 has 15 residues. Germline loops: CDR1 MNHEY, CDR2 SMNVEV (reference sequence). The junction had 7 bases not matched to a gene; V was cut back by 2 bases and J by 4 bases. This CDR3 reads CASSLPQGGVYEQYF. CDR3 coding DNA: TGTGCCAGCAGTTTACCACAGGGGGGTGTATACGAGCAGTACTTC.

The chain links TRBV18 to TRBJ1-2, with D possibly TRBD1 on 5 matching bases. With 2 bases removed from V and 4 bases from J, the gap between germline ends came to 17 bases. CDR1 is KGHSH, CDR2 LQKENI, per germline. This CDR3 contains 16 residues. CDR3 sequence reads: CASSPSRGGGGYGYTF. The CDR3, as DNA: TGTGCCAGCTCACCATCCCGCGGGGGGGGTGGCTATGGCTACACCTTC.

The V call is TRBV30, the J call TRBJ2-7, with 10 bases that match TRBD2. The CDR3 has 14 amino acids. J lost 5 bases, V lost 3 bases, and 7 bases had no gene match. Germline-derived CDR1 and CDR2 are GTSNPN and SVGIG (reference sequence). This CDR3 reads CAWSRLAGVDEQYF. In DNA, the CDR3 is TGTGCCTGGAGCCGTCTAGCGGGAGTTGACGAGCAGTACTTC.

The J gene is TRBJ2-2, the V gene TRBV3-1 (or the pseudogene TRBV3-2); D may be TRBD2 (6 bases). In germline, CDR1 is LGHDT, CDR2 YNNKEL (reference sequence). The CDR3 consists of 17 residues. V dropped 4 bases and J dropped 0 bases, with 15 bases sitting between them. CDR3 in DNA: TGTGCCAGCAGCCCCTCCCATGGCGGGACGAACACCGGGGAGCTGTTTTTT. This gives the protein CASSPSHGGTNTGELFF.

This chain links TRBV12-3 or TRBV12-4 with TRBJ1-6; D not certain. This CDR3 is built from 13 residues. The V gene lost 7 bases and the J gene lost 7 bases, with 11 bases spanning the gap. CDR3 bases: TGTGCCAGCACACTTACAGACAATTCACCCCTCCACTTT. Residues: CASTLTDNSPLHF.

The J gene is TRBJ2-2, the V gene TRBV5-1, with 10 bases that match TRBD1. V was pared by 5 bases and J by 0 bases, with 4 bases of the junction left unmatched. The CDR3 is made up of 16 amino acids. Per the germline V gene, CDR1 is SGHRS and CDR2 is YFSETQ. CDR3 coding DNA: TGCGCCAGCAGGAGAGGACAGGGGGCGAACACCGGGGAGCTGTTTTTT. Its translation: CASRRGQGANTGELFF.

The V call is TRBV2, the J call TRBJ2-1; 9 nucleotides match TRBD2. CDR3 size: 14 residues. The junction had 14 bases not matched to a gene; V was cut back by 5 bases and J by 15 bases. The germline V gene has CDR1 SNHLY and CDR2 FYNNEI. The CDR3 nucleotides are TGTGCCAGCAGTCAGACTCGGACTAGCGTCGAAGGGTTCTTC. Translated: CASSQTRTSVEGFF.

This chain uses TRBV15 with TRBJ2-1; D remains unclear. This CDR3 region has 15 residues. Trimming shortened V by 5 bases and J by 2 bases, and 13 bases separated the two germline ends. CDR1 is LNHNV and CDR2 is YYDKDF in the germline V gene (reference sequence). CDR3 nucleotide sequence: TGTGCCACCAGCCGTAGCCTACAAACCTACAATGAGCAGTTCTTC. Translating it yields CATSRSLQTYNEQFF. Looking up the rest from reference TRBV15 and TRBJ2-1 gives the full variable domain: DAMVIQNPRYQVTQFGKPVTLSCSQTLNHNVMYWYQQKSSQAPKLLFHYYDKDFNNEADTPDNFQSRRPNTSFCFLDIRSPGLGDTAMYLCATSRSLQTYNEQFFGPGTRLTVL.

The chain couples TRBV10-2 to TRBJ2-2, with TRBD2 identical over 14 bases. The CDR3 is 18 amino acids. V gave up 7 bases and J gave up 4 bases; unmatched junction bases: 11. Germline values: CDR1 WSHSY, CDR2 SAAADI. The CDR3 protein is CASISKTSGRVSTGELFF. In nucleotides, the CDR3 is TGCGCCAGCATTTCAAAGACTAGCGGGAGGGTGAGCACCGGGGAGCTGTTTTTT.